What follows are 18 T cell receptor beta chains derived from one specimen sequenced in a study of blood T cell repertoires in COVID-19. Some clones are missing from TCRdb's copy, which holds only in-frame ones; the method was immunoSEQ multiplex PCR. The repertoire has 270,000 or so clones, about 85% of them found once; the top ten carry about 7%. Sample: PBMCs or T cells enriched from blood (not recorded which). Every receptor here comes from a woman aged 50 to 60 who had been exposed to COVID-19.

This sequence joins TRBV7-2 and TRBJ2-2, with 9 bases aligning to TRBD1. CDR1 SGHTA and CDR2 FQGNSA come from the germline V gene. The CDR3 consists of 15 residues. V was clipped by 3 bases and J by 3 bases; unmatched bases: 2. The DNA for the CDR3 is TGTGCCAGCAGCTTGGGACAGGGAGACACCGGGGAGCTGTTTTTT. This translates into CASSLGQGDTGELFF.

The chain uses TRBV24-1 and TRBJ1-1; 10 positions match TRBD1. This CDR3 is 16 amino acids long. Per germline, CDR1 KGHDR and CDR2 SFDVKD. V trimming: 7 bases; J trimming: 1 base; junction bases outside the gene matches: 8. The CDR3 region is CATRSGTGVGNTEAFF. CDR3 nucleotide sequence: TGTGCCACCAGATCCGGGACAGGGGTGGGGAACACTGAAGCTTTCTTT.

Only a few counts were recorded for this clone. The V and J genes are TRBV7-2 and TRBJ1-1; D is unclear. Trimming left V 7 bases short and J 5 bases short, with 14 bases between. Germline lookup yields CDR1 SGHTA and CDR2 FQGNSA. The CDR3 sequence is 13 residues long. The CDR3 sequence: CASTLMSGTEAFF. The CDR3 DNA reads TGTGCCAGCACCCTGATGTCCGGGACTGAAGCTTTCTTT.

The V call is TRBV5-6, the J call TRBJ1-1; D is possibly TRBD1 (5 bases). The CDR3 consists of 13 residues. V was cut by 4 bases and J by 0 bases, with 7 bases left in between. From germline, CDR1 is SGHDT and CDR2 YYEEEE. The CDR3 region has the DNA TGTGCCAGCAGCACGACAGTGAACACTGAAGCTTTCTTT. It translates to CASSTTVNTEAFF.

The chain uses TRBV19 and TRBJ2-5; 10 bases are a match to TRBD2. Trimming took 2 bases from V and 5 from J; bases not matched to a gene: 5. CDR1 and CDR2 from the germline V gene are LNHDA and SQIVND (reference sequence). CDR3 length: 15 residues. The CDR3 DNA sequence: TGTGCCAGTAGTATAAATCCTAGCGGGGGCGAGACCCAGTACTTC. Its translation is CASSINPSGGETQYF.

V usage is TRBV10-2 and J usage is TRBJ2-7, with D maybe TRBD2 (6 bases). Between the trimmed V and J ends, which lost 7 bases and 6 bases, there was a span of 13 bases. CDR1 and CDR2 (germline): WSHSY, SAAADI. The CDR3 contains 12 residues. Here the CDR3 reads CASTEGIREQYF. CDR3 bases: TGCGCCAGCACGGAGGGGATTCGCGAGCAGTACTTC.

The DNA of the CDR3 is TGTGCCAGCAGTACGAACGGGGTCGAGCAGTACTTC. It codes for CASSTNGVEQYF. The chain carries TRBV28 and TRBJ2-7; a weak D match, TRBD2 (5 bases). The V gene's germline CDR1 is MDHEN and CDR2 SYDVKM. Trimming stripped 5 bases from V and 6 bases from J, with 11 bases between. This CDR3 has 12 residues.

The chain carries TRBV30 and TRBJ2-5, with 9 bases lining up with TRBD2. The CDR3 is 12 amino acids. The V and J ends lost 7 bases and 5 bases, in that order; junction bases with no gene match: 5. The germline V gene has CDR1 GTSNPN and CDR2 SVGIG (reference sequence). CDR3 nucleotide sequence: TGTGCCTTCCGACTAGCGGTGGAGACCCAGTACTTC. The encoded protein is CAFRLAVETQYF.

Written as DNA, the CDR3 is TGTGCCAGCAGCTTGAGGACAGGTGGGAACACTGAAGCTTTCTTT. Translation gives CASSLRTGGNTEAFF. The chain has TRBV5-4 and TRBJ1-1; 7 bases map to TRBD1. The J segment lost 1 base and the V segment lost 1 base, leaving 4 bases of the junction unmatched. This CDR3 has 15 residues. CDR1 SGHNT and CDR2 YYREEE come from the germline V gene (reference sequence).

V usage is TRBV12-3 or TRBV12-4 and J usage is TRBJ2-1; D not certain. The V end lost 3 bases, the J end lost 6 bases, and 9 bases lay between the germline ends. This CDR3 has 13 amino acids. CDR3 nucleotides: TGTGCCAGCAGTTTGACTGACGCCAATGAGCAGTTCTTC. Its translation is CASSLTDANEQFF.

J is TRBJ1-6 and V is TRBV30; D possibly corresponds to TRBD1 (6 bases). V gave up 1 base and J gave up 7 bases, with 8 bases separating them. The CDR3 covers 13 residues. Germline V gene data show CDR1 as GTSNPN and CDR2 as SVGIG (reference sequence). DNA of the CDR3: TGTGCCTGGAGTGCAAGGGGGAATTCACCCCTCCACTTT. This codes for CAWSARGNSPLHF.

The V gene is TRBV11-2, the J gene TRBJ2-1, with D perhaps matching TRBD1 (5 bases). There are 14 residues in the CDR3. Germline CDR1 is SGHAT and CDR2 is FQNNGV. With 5 bases removed from V and 8 bases from J, the gap between germline ends came to 16 bases. The CDR3 region is CASSISGNRDEQFF. DNA of the CDR3: TGTGCCAGCAGCATATCAGGGAATCGGGATGAGCAGTTCTTC.

In DNA, the CDR3 is TGTGCCAGTACTACGACCTTGACCAGGGTAACTGGAAACACCATATATTTT. Protein: CASTTTLTRVTGNTIYF. The rearrangement joins TRBV19 to TRBJ1-3; maybe TRBD1 (5 bases). Trimming took off 7 bases at V and 2 bases at J, with 21 bases between the two ends. Germline CDR1 and CDR2: LNHDA and SQIVND (reference sequence). CDR3 length: 17 residues.

To note about this clone: Other DNA sequences in this specimen translate into the identical CDR3. The V call is TRBV19, the J call TRBJ1-5; D gene uncertain. This CDR3 has 12 amino acids. V shed 3 bases and J shed 5 bases, with 5 bases lying between them. Germline CDR1 LNHDA, CDR2 SQIVND (reference sequence). CDR3 in DNA: TGTGCCAGTAGTATCGGGGATCAGCCCCAGCATTTT. Amino acid sequence: CASSIGDQPQHF.

The table lists this clone with a few counts. The chain combines TRBV14 with TRBJ2-1; maybe TRBD2 (6 bases). V was cut by 4 bases and J by 4 bases, with 23 bases left in between. The CDR3 has 18 residues. Looked up from germline, CDR1 is SGHDN and CDR2 is FVKESK. In DNA form, the CDR3 reads TGTGCCAGCAGCCGATGGGCTCGGGGGACGCCCGGGTACAATGAGCAGTTCTTC. It encodes CASSRWARGTPGYNEQFF.

This clone was seen a single time. The chain links TRBV5-1 to TRBJ2-5, with TRBD2 matching over 7 bases. This CDR3 is 15 amino acids long. V shed 2 bases, J shed 1 base, and the junction held 5 bases outside the gene matches. CDR1 is SGHRS and CDR2 is YFSETQ in the germline V gene. The CDR3 protein is CASSFRRGVQETQYF. The CDR3 DNA is TGCGCCAGCAGCTTCCGCCGGGGGGTCCAAGAGACCCAGTACTTC.

J is TRBJ2-7 and V is TRBV14; TRBD2 matches 11 bases. The junction had 4 bases not matched to a gene; V was cut back by 1 base and J by 2 bases. Germline-derived CDR1 and CDR2 are SGHDN and FVKESK. The CDR3 is 16 residues long. The CDR3 DNA reads TGTGCCAGCAGCCAAGCTAGCGGGGGGATCCCCTACGAGCAGTACTTC. Its translation is CASSQASGGIPYEQYF.

This clone has only a few counts. The CDR3 sequence: CASAQRDNYGYTF. In DNA form, the CDR3 reads TGCGCCAGCGCCCAGCGTGATAACTATGGCTACACCTTC. V usage is TRBV5-1 and J usage is TRBJ1-2; D is unclear. The V gene lost 7 bases and the J gene lost 1 base, with 11 bases spanning the gap. CDR1 and CDR2 (germline): SGHRS, YFSETQ. The CDR3 runs 13 residues.